In its sample, the clone carrying this T cell receptor beta chain was seen many times. This specimen comes from a study of regulatory T cells in long-lasting Graves disease. Time point meaning: newly diagnosed GD, antithyroid drugs for less than 3 months. The TCR library was made from RNA that had been extracted from PBMCs in TRIzol. Germline values: CDR1 MNHEY, CDR2 SMNVEV (reference sequence). V shed 5 bases and J 2 bases; nucleotides not matched to a gene: 4. This CDR3 is built from 14 residues. Researchers made TCR beta libraries by using iRepertoire HTBI primers and running Arm-PCR on CDR3 regions. Per the original data handling: Across the samples, identification revealed roughly 56 TRBV and about 13 TRBJ segments. TCRdb re-analysed the multiplex PCR reads in MiXCR, keeping a single row per CDR3 protein. It is TCRdb's table, rather than the study itself, that gives the V and J calls and clone size. The sample carries some 600,000 distinct CDR3 sequences, 16% recorded once.

This sample also appeared in a second study, on T cells in Graves' hyperthyroidism and ophthalmopathy. Per that paper: Newly diagnosed patients aged 18 to 65 had hyperthyroidism of under 2 months' duration.

The rearrangement uses TRBV27 and TRBJ2-7, with 9 bases fitting TRBD2. Sample: peripheral blood mononuclear cells (PBMCs), taken at new diagnosis, from a patient treated with antithyroid drugs. The TCR comes from a man in his late teens or twenties with Graves disease. The CDR3 loop is CASSPLAGTYEQYF. As DNA, the CDR3 is TGTGCCAGCAGTCCCCTAGCGGGGACCTACGAGCAGTACTTC.